The 6 T cell receptor beta chains listed next were all sequenced from one sample in a study of identical twins (dated by TCRdb to the mid-2010s). Library preparation used 5' RACE. TCRdb shows the sequencer as Illumina HiSeq 2000. TCRdb trimmed the raw reads at Q25, called clones with MiXCR and kept productive beta chains. Rows merge per CDR3 protein into single entries with the most common DNA and genes. A total of some 320,000 distinct CDR3 sequences appear in this sample, approximately 13% of them only once. Around 7.2% of the sample is held by the ten biggest clonotypes. In addition, the sample was reused for a study of yellow fever vaccine responses in identical twins.

Sequences were obtained from CD8+ T cells sorted from blood. The receptors derive from a woman aged 18-29 years in good health.

The sample holds a few counts of this clonotype. The chain uses TRBV6-2 or TRBV6-3 and TRBJ2-1, with D perhaps being TRBD1 or TRBD2 (5 bases each). CDR1 and CDR2 (germline): MNHEY, SVGEGT. The CDR3 covers 16 residues. Trimming took 6 bases from V and 1 from J, leaving 16 bases between them. The CDR3 loop reads CASSPLQDLSYNEQFF. Here the CDR3 DNA reads TGTGCCAGCAGCCCCTTACAGGACTTATCCTACAATGAGCAGTTCTTC.

This clonotype came up a few times. V gene TRBV15 combines with J gene TRBJ1-5; no definite D call. The length of the CDR3 is 16 residues. With 0 bases removed from V and 1 base from J, the gap between germline ends came to 10 bases. Germline V CDR1 and CDR2: LNHNV, YYDKDF (reference sequence). CDR3 nucleotide sequence: TGTGCCACCAGCAGAGAGTACAGTACAAGCAATCAGCCCCAGCATTTT. Its protein is CATSREYSTSNQPQHF.

This clonotype was seen a handful of times. The rearrangement links TRBV7-3 to TRBJ2-7, with D possibly TRBD1 on 6 matching bases. CDR3 size: 16 residues. Germline CDR1 reads SGHTA; CDR2 reads FQGTGA. Trimming stripped 1 base from V and 6 bases from J, with 19 bases between. The CDR3 bases are TGTGCCAGCAGCTTAAGGGTAGGCAGGGGATGGGGCGAGCAGTACTTC. Its protein is CASSLRVGRGWGEQYF. The entire variable domain, with the rest obtained from reference TRBV7-3 and TRBJ2-7, is as follows: GAGVSQTPSNKVTEKGKYVELRCDPISGHTALYWYRQSLGQGPEFLIYFQGTGAADDSGLPNDRFFAVRPEGSVSTLKIQRTERGDSAVYLCASSLRVGRGWGEQYFGPGTRLTVT.

The genes are TRBV2 and TRBJ2-1; D call uncertain. This CDR3 contains 14 residues. V lost 4 bases and J lost 8, with 15 bases in between. Germline V gene sequence: CDR1 SNHLY, CDR2 FYNNEI. CDR3 DNA: TGTGCCAGCAGTGGGGCCCTAGAGGTCCATGAGCAGTTCTTC. This gives the protein CASSGALEVHEQFF.

The rearrangement links TRBV7-9 to TRBJ2-7; D might be TRBD1 (6 bases). V was clipped by 2 bases and J by 6 bases, with 8 bases between them. CDR3 length: 12 residues. The V gene's germline CDR1 is SEHNR and CDR2 FQNEAQ (reference sequence). The DNA of the CDR3 is TGTGCCAGCAGCTTAAAGGGGGTCGAGCAGTACTTC. Translated, it gives CASSLKGVEQYF.

The V gene is TRBV12-3 or TRBV12-4, the J gene TRBJ2-3, with D tentatively TRBD1 (6 bases). V lost 5 bases to trimming and J lost 1 base, with 13 bases between them. This CDR3 region has 15 residues. CDR3 region: CASSITGPGTDTQYF. The CDR3 coding sequence is TGTGCCAGCAGTATTACAGGGCCTGGCACAGATACGCAGTATTTT.